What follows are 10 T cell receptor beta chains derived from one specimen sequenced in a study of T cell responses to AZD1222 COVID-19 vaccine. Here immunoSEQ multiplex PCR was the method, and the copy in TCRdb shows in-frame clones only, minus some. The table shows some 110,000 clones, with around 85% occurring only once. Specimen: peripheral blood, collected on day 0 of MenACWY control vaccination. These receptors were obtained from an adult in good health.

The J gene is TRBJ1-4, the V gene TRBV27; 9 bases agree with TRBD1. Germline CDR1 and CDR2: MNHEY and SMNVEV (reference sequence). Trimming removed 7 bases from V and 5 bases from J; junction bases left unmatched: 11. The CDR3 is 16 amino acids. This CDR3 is CASKPETGGYNEKLFF. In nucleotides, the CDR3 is TGTGCCAGCAAGCCTGAGACAGGGGGTTACAATGAAAAACTGTTTTTT.

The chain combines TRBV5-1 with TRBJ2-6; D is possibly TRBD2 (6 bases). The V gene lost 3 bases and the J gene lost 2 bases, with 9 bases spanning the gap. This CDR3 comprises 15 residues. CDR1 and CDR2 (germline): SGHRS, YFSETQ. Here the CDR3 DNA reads TGCGCCAGCAGCTCGGGGGTGACTGGGGCCAACGTCCTGACTTTC. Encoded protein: CASSSGVTGANVLTF.

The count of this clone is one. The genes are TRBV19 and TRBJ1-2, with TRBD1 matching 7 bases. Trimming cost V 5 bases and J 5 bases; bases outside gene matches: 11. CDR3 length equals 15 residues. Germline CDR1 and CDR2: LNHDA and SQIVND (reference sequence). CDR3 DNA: TGTGCCAGTAGTCTGAGCCGGGACAGCCTTTATGGCTACACCTTC. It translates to CASSLSRDSLYGYTF.

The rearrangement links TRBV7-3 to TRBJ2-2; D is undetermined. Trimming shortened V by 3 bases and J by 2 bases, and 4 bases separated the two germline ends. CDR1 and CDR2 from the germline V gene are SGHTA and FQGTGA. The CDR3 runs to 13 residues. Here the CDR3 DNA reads TGTGCCAGCAGCTTCACTAACACCGGGGAGCTGTTTTTT. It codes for CASSFTNTGELFF.

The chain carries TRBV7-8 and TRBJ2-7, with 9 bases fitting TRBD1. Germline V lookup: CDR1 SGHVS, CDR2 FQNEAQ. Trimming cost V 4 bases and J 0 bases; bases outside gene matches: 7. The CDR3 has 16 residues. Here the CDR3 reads CASSSGGQGSSYEQYF. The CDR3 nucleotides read TGTGCCAGCAGCTCGGGTGGACAGGGGAGCTCCTACGAGCAGTACTTC.

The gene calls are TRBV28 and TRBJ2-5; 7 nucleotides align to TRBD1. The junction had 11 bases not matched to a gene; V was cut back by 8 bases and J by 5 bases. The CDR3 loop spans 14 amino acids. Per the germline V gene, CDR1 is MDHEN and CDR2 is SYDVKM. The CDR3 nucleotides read TGTGCCAGCCAATCCGCGACAGGGCTGGAGACCCAGTACTTC. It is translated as CASQSATGLETQYF.

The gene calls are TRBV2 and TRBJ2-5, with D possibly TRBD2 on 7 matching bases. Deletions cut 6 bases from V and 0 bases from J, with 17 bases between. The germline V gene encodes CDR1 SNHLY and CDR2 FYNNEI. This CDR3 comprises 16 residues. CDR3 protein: CASRSGGALYQETQYF. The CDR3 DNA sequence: TGTGCCAGCAGATCTGGGGGGGCTCTGTACCAAGAGACCCAGTACTTC.

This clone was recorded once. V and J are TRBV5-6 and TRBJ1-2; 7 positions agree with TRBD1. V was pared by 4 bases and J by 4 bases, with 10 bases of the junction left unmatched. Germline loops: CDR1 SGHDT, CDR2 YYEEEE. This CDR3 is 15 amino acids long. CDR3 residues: CASSGGQTTFYGYTF. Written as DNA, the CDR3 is TGTGCCAGCAGCGGGGGACAGACAACTTTCTATGGCTACACCTTC.

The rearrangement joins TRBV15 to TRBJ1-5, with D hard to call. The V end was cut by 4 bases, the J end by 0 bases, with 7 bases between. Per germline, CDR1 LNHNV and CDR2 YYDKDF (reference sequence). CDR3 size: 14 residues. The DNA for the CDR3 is TGTGCCACCAGCACAACTTATAGCAATCAGCCCCAGCATTTT. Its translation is CATSTTYSNQPQHF.

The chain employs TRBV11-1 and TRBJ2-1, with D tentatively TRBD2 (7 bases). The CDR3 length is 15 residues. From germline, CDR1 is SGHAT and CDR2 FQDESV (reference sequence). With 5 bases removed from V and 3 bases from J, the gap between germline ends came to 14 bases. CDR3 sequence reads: CASSHGRGHYNEQFF. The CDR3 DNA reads TGTGCCAGCAGCCATGGGAGGGGACACTACAATGAGCAGTTCTTC.